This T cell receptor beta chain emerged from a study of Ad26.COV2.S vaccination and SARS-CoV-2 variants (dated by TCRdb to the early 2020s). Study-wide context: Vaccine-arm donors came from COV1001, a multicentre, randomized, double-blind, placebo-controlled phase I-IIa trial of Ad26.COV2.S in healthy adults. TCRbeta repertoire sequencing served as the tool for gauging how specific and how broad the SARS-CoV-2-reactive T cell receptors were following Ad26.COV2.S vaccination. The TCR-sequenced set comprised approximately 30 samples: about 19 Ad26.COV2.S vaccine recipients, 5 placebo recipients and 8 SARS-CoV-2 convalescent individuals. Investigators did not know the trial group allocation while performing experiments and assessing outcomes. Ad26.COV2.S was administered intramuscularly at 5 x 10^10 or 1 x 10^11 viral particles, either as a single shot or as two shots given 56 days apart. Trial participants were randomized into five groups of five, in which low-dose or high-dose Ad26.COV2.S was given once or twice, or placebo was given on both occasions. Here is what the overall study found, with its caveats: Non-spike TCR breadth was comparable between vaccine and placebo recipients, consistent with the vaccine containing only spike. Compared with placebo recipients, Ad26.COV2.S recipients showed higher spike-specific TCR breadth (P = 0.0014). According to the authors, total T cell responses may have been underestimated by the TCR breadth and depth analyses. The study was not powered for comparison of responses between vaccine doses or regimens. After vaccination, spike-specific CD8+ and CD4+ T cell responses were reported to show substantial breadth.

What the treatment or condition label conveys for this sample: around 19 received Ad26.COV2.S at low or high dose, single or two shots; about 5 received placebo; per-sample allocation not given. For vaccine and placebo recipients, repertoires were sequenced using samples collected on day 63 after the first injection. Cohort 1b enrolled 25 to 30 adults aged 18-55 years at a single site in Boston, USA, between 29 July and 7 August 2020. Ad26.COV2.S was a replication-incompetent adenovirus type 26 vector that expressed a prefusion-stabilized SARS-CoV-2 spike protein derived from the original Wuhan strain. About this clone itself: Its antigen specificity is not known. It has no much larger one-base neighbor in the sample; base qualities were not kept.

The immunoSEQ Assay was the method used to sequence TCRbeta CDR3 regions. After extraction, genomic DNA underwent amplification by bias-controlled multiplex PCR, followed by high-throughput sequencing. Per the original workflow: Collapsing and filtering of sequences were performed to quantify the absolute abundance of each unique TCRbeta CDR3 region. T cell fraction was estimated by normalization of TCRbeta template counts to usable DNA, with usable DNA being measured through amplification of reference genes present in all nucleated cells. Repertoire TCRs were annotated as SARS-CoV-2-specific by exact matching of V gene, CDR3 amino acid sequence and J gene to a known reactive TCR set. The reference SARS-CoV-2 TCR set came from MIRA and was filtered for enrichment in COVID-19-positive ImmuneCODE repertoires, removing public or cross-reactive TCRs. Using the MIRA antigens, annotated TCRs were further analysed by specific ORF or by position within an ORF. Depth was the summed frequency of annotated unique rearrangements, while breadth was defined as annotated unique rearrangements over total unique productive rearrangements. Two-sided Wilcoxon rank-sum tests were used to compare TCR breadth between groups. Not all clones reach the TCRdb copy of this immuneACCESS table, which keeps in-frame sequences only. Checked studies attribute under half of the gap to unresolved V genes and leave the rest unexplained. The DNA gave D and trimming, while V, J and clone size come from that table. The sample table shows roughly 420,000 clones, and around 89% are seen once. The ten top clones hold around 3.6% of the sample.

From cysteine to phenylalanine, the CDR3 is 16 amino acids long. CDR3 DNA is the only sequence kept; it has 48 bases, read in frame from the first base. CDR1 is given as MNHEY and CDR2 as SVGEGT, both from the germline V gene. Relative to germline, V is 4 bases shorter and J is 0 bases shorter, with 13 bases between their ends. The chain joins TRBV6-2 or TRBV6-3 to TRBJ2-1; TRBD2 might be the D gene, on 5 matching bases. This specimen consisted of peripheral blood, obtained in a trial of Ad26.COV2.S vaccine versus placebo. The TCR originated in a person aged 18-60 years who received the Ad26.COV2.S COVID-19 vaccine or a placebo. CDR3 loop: CASSFGRRFSYNEQFF. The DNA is TGTGCCAGCAGTTTCGGCAGGAGGTTCTCCTACAATGAGCAGTTCTTC.